These 14 T cell receptor beta chains originate from one sample sequenced in a study of cytomegalovirus exposure and HLA in healthy donors. It was with 60 Vbeta and 13 Jbeta primers that the PCR ran. The protocol was immunoSEQ multiplex PCR, while the TCRdb copy is restricted to in-frame clones and leaves out a portion. This table holds 130,000 to 150,000 clones, more than 75% found once. Sample: PBMCs. These receptor sequences come from a male donor in good health and CMV-seronegative.

This chain connects TRBV4-1 to TRBJ2-5; TRBD2 matches 12 bases. Looked up from germline, CDR1 is MGHRA and CDR2 is YSYEKL. The junction had 6 bases not matched to a gene; V was cut back by 2 bases and J by 11 bases. The CDR3 is 14 amino acids. CDR3 DNA sequence: TGCGCCAGCAGCCAACTAGCGGGGGGGCCGGAGCAGTACTTC. Its translation: CASSQLAGGPEQYF.

This chain joins TRBV9 and TRBJ1-1; 7 nucleotides agree with TRBD1. With 0 bases clipped from V and 5 bases from J, the junction kept 4 bases outside the gene matches. Germline CDR1 SGDLS, CDR2 YYNGEE. This CDR3 contains 14 residues. The CDR3 DNA reads as TGTGCCAGCAGCGTAGGACAGGGCAATACTGAAGCTTTCTTT. It specifies CASSVGQGNTEAFF.

The chain employs TRBV6-6 and TRBJ1-1; a weak D match, TRBD1 (6 bases). The V end lost 4 bases, the J end lost 3 bases, and 15 bases lay between the germline ends. Germline V gene data show CDR1 as MNHNY and CDR2 as SVGAGI (reference sequence). CDR3 length: 15 amino acids. The CDR3 DNA is TGTGCCAGCAGTTCTATAGAGACAGGAGACACTGAAGCTTTCTTT. Residues: CASSSIETGDTEAFF.

The chain links TRBV25-1 to TRBJ2-1; weak D call: TRBD1 (6 bases). Trimming pared 3 bases from V and 9 bases from J, leaving 15 bases between. The CDR3 is made up of 14 amino acids. The germline V gene has CDR1 MGHDK and CDR2 SYGVNS. CDR3 coding DNA: TGTGCCAGCAGTGATCCGACAGGTAGGGCTGAGCAGTTCTTC. This sequence encodes CASSDPTGRAEQFF.

The table lists this clone with a few counts. The chain is built from TRBV6-1 and TRBJ2-5, with D possibly matching TRBD2 (6 bases). Germline values: CDR1 MNHNS, CDR2 SASEGT. V lost 5 bases and J 5 bases, leaving 12 bases between the germline ends. The CDR3 covers 13 residues. CDR3 DNA sequence: TGTGCCAGCAGTTCCTACCGGGGGGAGACCCAGTACTTC. Residues: CASSSYRGETQYF.

The chain recombines TRBV7-8 with TRBJ2-3; the match to TRBD2 covers 9 bases. The trim removed 6 bases at V and 4 bases at J, leaving 14 bases unmatched. Germline-derived CDR1 and CDR2 are SGHVS and FQNEAQ. CDR3 length: 17 residues. The CDR3 coding sequence is TGTGCCAGCAGATCCACCGGGCGGGGGGGCTCATCAGATACGCAGTATTTT. This translates into CASRSTGRGGSSDTQYF.

In nucleotides, the CDR3 is TGTGCCAGCAGTTCCACGACAGGGAAAGGCACGGTTGAAGCTTTCTTT. This gives the protein CASSSTTGKGTVEAFF. The chain employs TRBV6-6 and TRBJ1-1; the match to TRBD1 covers 7 bases. Germline V gene sequence: CDR1 MNHNY, CDR2 SVGAGI (reference sequence). This CDR3 is 16 amino acids long. With 4 bases clipped from V and 7 bases from J, the junction kept 15 bases outside the gene matches.

The chain has TRBV30 and TRBJ1-2, with a weak D call TRBD1 (5 bases). Germline CDR1 and CDR2: GTSNPN and SVGIG (reference sequence). The germline V and J ends were trimmed by 1 base and 9 bases, with 9 bases remaining between them. The CDR3 is 11 residues long. The CDR3 reads CAWSGGGSYTF. Written as DNA, the CDR3 is TGTGCCTGGAGTGGGGGGGGTAGCTACACCTTC.

The chain couples TRBV4-1 to TRBJ2-7; D is unclear. Deletions cut 3 bases from V and 3 bases from J, with 6 bases between. There are 12 residues in the CDR3. The germline V gene has CDR1 MGHRA and CDR2 YSYEKL. CDR3 nucleotide sequence: TGCGCCAGCAGCCACCCAGGCTACGAGCAGTACTTC. Translation gives CASSHPGYEQYF.

The genes are TRBV30 and TRBJ2-3; no reliable D call. The CDR3 is 19 residues long. The germline CDR1 and CDR2 sequences are GTSNPN and SVGIG (reference sequence). With 0 bases removed from V and 4 bases from J, the gap between germline ends came to 26 bases. The CDR3 DNA reads as TGTGCCTGGAGTGTTATGTCTTTTTGGAACGCGGCCCGGTCAGATACGCAGTATTTT. It encodes CAWSVMSFWNAARSDTQYF.

The chain employs TRBV7-2 and TRBJ2-1; 8 bases map to TRBD1. Germline V gene data show CDR1 as SGHTA and CDR2 as FQGNSA. CDR3 length equals 13 residues. Trimming removed 1 base from V and 7 bases from J; junction bases left unmatched: 0. CDR3 sequence reads: CASSLDRGNEQFF. CDR3 in DNA: TGTGCCAGCAGCTTAGACAGGGGGAATGAGCAGTTCTTC.

In regard to this clone: This same CDR3 is encoded by further DNA sequences in the sample. The chain joins TRBV5-4 to TRBJ1-3, with a weak D call TRBD1 (5 bases). This CDR3 is built from 13 residues. CDR1 and CDR2 (germline): SGHNT, YYREEE (reference sequence). Deletions cut 3 bases from V and 1 base from J, with 5 bases between. The DNA for the CDR3 is TGTGCCAGCAGCTCAGGGTCTGGAAACACCATATATTTT. Its protein is CASSSGSGNTIYF.

V usage is TRBV19 and J usage is TRBJ1-2; the D gene is possibly TRBD1 (5 bases). This CDR3 spans 14 amino acids. Germline V lookup: CDR1 LNHDA, CDR2 SQIVND (reference sequence). V lost 9 bases and J lost 4, with 18 bases in between. This chain's CDR3 is CASAPGGVGYGYTF. In DNA, the CDR3 is TGTGCCAGCGCCCCTGGGGGGGTCGGCTATGGCTACACCTTC.

The rearrangement joins TRBV7-8 to TRBJ1-4, with TRBD1 identical over 7 bases. The V gene end was trimmed by 4 bases and the J gene end by 0 bases; junction bases not matched to a gene: 8. Germline CDR1 SGHVS, CDR2 FQNEAQ. This CDR3 comprises 17 residues. The CDR3, as DNA: TGTGCCAGCAGCTATAGACAGGGCGGATCAACTAATGAAAAACTGTTTTTT. Residues: CASSYRQGGSTNEKLFF.